The sequence of this T cell receptor beta chain was determined in a study of T cells expressing NK-cell markers (dated by TCRdb to about 2020). About the full investigation: Three sorted T-cell subsets (CD3+CD56+NKG2C+, CD3+CD56+NKG2C- and CD3+CD56-NKG2C+) from under 10 donors had their TCR beta-chain repertoires profiled. Libraries were sequenced as 2 x 150 bp reads on Illumina HiSeq 2000/2500, MiSeq or NextSeq. Among the eight sequenced donors, only one was HCMV-seronegative, while the other seven were HCMV-seropositive. The eight sequenced donors were randomly selected healthy volunteers, three men and five women.

TCRdb lists the instrument as Illumina HiSeq 2000. TCR beta cDNA libraries were prepared using 5'RACE template switching, which introduced a universal primer site and unique molecular identifiers. cDNA synthesis was primed from the TCR beta constant segment, followed by two successive PCR amplification steps. In the original analysis: MIGEC was used to demultiplex reads and group the reads by UMI, and MiTCR was used to assemble and quantify clonotypes. To exclude erroneous sequences, only TCR cDNA sequences supported by at least two reads were retained. The tcR package was used for downstream repertoire analysis, and clonotypes were matched between fractions using CDR3 nucleotide sequence together with V segment. VDJmatch was used to annotate antigen specificity against VDJdb, with one amino acid substitution allowed in CDR3. TCRdb reprocessed the sequencing reads and holds a single record per CDR3 protein sequence, with no DNA. For this entry, the V and J calls and clone size follow TCRdb and not the study's own pipeline. This sample's table has entries for approximately 170,000 distinct CDR3 sequences. The top ten clones comprise 20% to 25% of the sample.

From the cysteine through the phenylalanine, the CDR3 covers 15 amino acids. Nucleotide data are not available. In the germline V gene, CDR1 corresponds to MNHEY and CDR2 to SVGAGI. The investigation overall reported the following: In a handful of donors, the dominant CD3+CD56+NKG2C+ clonotypes were found to rank among the top 10 CD8+ clonotypes and to make up roughly 1.0-7.5% of CD8+ T cells. Those dominant clonotypes were again the most abundant among CD3+CD56-NKG2C+ cells in a few donors, at about 25-65%. Whether the expanded NKG2C-expressing T cell clones were specific for HCMV antigens remained unclear.

To determine HCMV serostatus, a commercial ELISA kit was used to detect HCMV-specific IgG in serum. Peripheral blood mononuclear cells were isolated from blood by Ficoll density gradient centrifugation. As for this clonotype: The antigen this receptor binds is unknown.

The chain couples TRBV6-5 to TRBJ2-2. The TCR comes from a man aged 18 to 70 in good health. The sequencing input was blood T cells: a sorted CD56 or NKG2C T cell subset, CD4+ or CD8+ T cells, or bulk PBMC T cells (not recorded which). CDR3 loop: CASSYRDFSAGELFF.